Listed below are T cell receptor beta chains from one sample, sequenced in a study of OX40 agonist ivuxolimab in advanced cancers. TCRdb's copy holds only in-frame clones and misses some; the assay was immunoSEQ multiplex PCR. The sample consists of roughly 79,000 clones, 92% of them appearing once. The starting material was CD4+ or CD8+ T cells sorted from blood, obtained in a trial of the OX40 agonist ivuxolimab. The receptors stem from an adult with an advanced solid tumor such as melanoma, head and neck, liver or kidney cancer. Each CDR3 is given with its conserved first and last residue. The order of the fields is V gene, D gene, J gene, clone size, CDR3 DNA, CDR3 protein. D genes are given only for firm matches. Part of the rows lack a size; the others show once, few, many or a class for expanded clones.

>TRBV19|TRBD2|TRBJ2-1|.
TGTGCCAGTAGTATCGCACTAGCGGGAGGTTACAATGAGCAGTTCTTC
CASSIALAGGYNEQFF
>TRBV19|TRBD2|TRBJ2-7|.
TGTGCCAGTAGTATTCTGGGACTACCCTACGAGCAGTACTTC
CASSILGLPYEQYF
>TRBV19|TRBD1|TRBJ2-1|.
TGTGCCACCGATACAGGGGGCGGCTACAATGAGCAGTTCTTC
CATDTGGGYNEQFF
>TRBV28|TRBD2|TRBJ2-2|once
TGTGCCAGCAGTCCCCCACTAGCGGGTGTCACCGGGGAGCTGTTTTTT
CASSPPLAGVTGELFF
>TRBV11-3|TRBD2|TRBJ2-3|.
TGTGCCAGCAGCTTCCGACTAGCGGGAGGGAATACGCAGTATTTT
CASSFRLAGGNTQYF
>TRBV7-9|TRBD1|TRBJ2-7|.
TGTGCCAGCAGCTCCCAGACAGGGGCGCTCTCCTACGAGCAGTACTTC
CASSSQTGALSYEQYF
>TRBV7-2|.|TRBJ1-1|.
TGTGCCAGCAAATTAGCAGAGGTCACTGAAGCTTTCTTT
CASKLAEVTEAFF
>TRBV5-6|.|TRBJ1-2|.
TGTGCCAGCAGCTTGGAAACCCAGGCATATGGCTACACCTTC
CASSLETQAYGYTF
>TRBV6-5|.|TRBJ2-7|.
TGTGCCAGCAGTTTAAACGGTGGGATAGTAGACGAGCAGTACTTC
CASSLNGGIVDEQYF
>TRBV29-1|.|TRBJ2-7|.
TGCAGCGTCAGGGGGGATTTACCCCCCTACGAGCAGTACTTC
CSVRGDLPPYEQYF
>TRBV4-2|TRBD1|TRBJ1-3|.
TGTGCCAGCAGCCCGACAGGGGCTGCTGGAAACACCATATATTTT
CASSPTGAAGNTIYF
>TRBV29-1|.|TRBJ1-5|once
TGCAGCGTGGGGGGTCCCAATCAGCCCCAGCATTTT
CSVGGPNQPQHF
>TRBV28|.|TRBJ1-1|.
TGTGCCAGCAGTGCACCGGGACGGACGATGAACACTGAAGCTTTCTTT
CASSAPGRTMNTEAFF
>TRBV27|.|TRBJ2-1|.
TGTGCCAGCAGTTTGGGCAATGAGCAGTTCTTC
CASSLGNEQFF
>TRBV7-2|TRBD2|TRBJ2-1|few
TGTGCCAGCAGCCTACAGACTAGCGGGAATGAGCAGTTCTTC
CASSLQTSGNEQFF
>TRBV7-2|TRBD2|TRBJ2-3|.
TGTGCCAGCAGCGGCGGGACTAGGGGTACAGATACGCAGTATTTT
CASSGGTRGTDTQYF
>TRBV11-3|.|TRBJ1-1|.
TGTGCCAGCAGCTTCGCCGGGCGGAACACTGAAGCTTTCTTT
CASSFAGRNTEAFF
>TRBV10-3|TRBD1|TRBJ1-2|.
TGTGCCATCACCAGGACAGGGACGGATGGCTACACCTTC
CAITRTGTDGYTF
>TRBV29-1|.|TRBJ2-6|.
TGCAGCGTTCGGGGCCTTTTCGGCAACGTCCTGACTTTC
CSVRGLFGNVLTF
>TRBV11-3|TRBD1|TRBJ2-5|.
TGTGCCAGCAGCTTCCGGGACAGGCAAGAGACCCAGTACTTC
CASSFRDRQETQYF
>TRBV1|.|TRBJ2-7|.
TGCACCAGCAGCCAAGAGGTGGGCGGGAGCTCCTACGAGCAGTACTTC
CTSSQEVGGSSYEQYF